This TCR beta chain appears in the sequencing data of a study of vaccination and CD4 T cells after COVID-19. Sequenced with the Oncomine TCR Beta short-read assay was DNA taken from cultured CD4+ T cells. TCRdb independently ran MiXCR on the PCR reads; one entry per CDR3 protein. The sample has some 22,000 distinct CDR3 sequences; around two thirds are singletons. Treatment: roughly 10-day PBMC culture with coronavirus spike peptide pools or control peptides (ViraFEST assay). Overall study findings and caveats: A relatively small number of convalescent patients were studied, and no early post-infection timepoints were included.

A remark on this clonotype: The antigen remains unidentified.

Germline CDR1 SNHLY, CDR2 FYNNEI. CDR3 size: 13 residues. Deletions cut 7 bases from V and 6 bases from J, with 12 bases between. This rearrangement joins TRBV2 to TRBJ2-2, with D perhaps TRBD1 (6 bases). Sequencing was performed on CD4+ T cells from blood, cultured in vitro, taken before SARS-CoV-2 vaccination. This TCR was recovered from a human donor who received a COVID-19 vaccine. The CDR3 bases are TGTGCCAGCATAAGACAGGAGGCCGGGGAGCTGTTTTTT. It yields the protein CASIRQEAGELFF.